The 3 T cell receptor beta chains given below trace back to one sample, sequenced in a study of memory CD8 T cells in hepatitis C reinfection. The assay was immunoSEQ multiplex PCR, and TCRdb's table has in-frame clones only and misses some. The sample lists 50,000 or so clones, around 92% occurring once. Time point described: pre-reinfection, 55 to 20 weeks before reinfection detection. The sorted cells went straight to TCR sequencing with no prior in vitro expansion. Sequencing used naive CD8+ T cells sorted from blood. Every receptor here comes from a young man with hepatitis C virus infection.

The rearrangement uses TRBV9 and TRBJ2-2; maybe TRBD1 (5 bases). Trimming shortened V by 3 bases and J by 8 bases, and 8 bases separated the two germline ends. Germline V lookup: CDR1 SGDLS, CDR2 YYNGEE. This CDR3 is built from 12 residues. The CDR3 DNA follows: TGTGCCAGCAGCGCAGGGTGGGGGGAGCTGTTTTTT. This gives the protein CASSAGWGELFF.

A few counts support this clone. The CDR3 bases are TGTGCCAGCAGCCCCGGGGATACGCAGTATTTT. Amino acids: CASSPGDTQYF. This rearrangement joins TRBV6-5 to TRBJ2-3; unclear D gene. This CDR3 spans 11 amino acids. Germline V gene data show CDR1 as MNHEY and CDR2 as SVGAGI. The V gene lost 6 bases and the J gene lost 6 bases, with 7 bases spanning the gap.

The V call is TRBV9, the J call TRBJ2-5; TRBD2 matches at 15 bases. Germline V CDR1 and CDR2: SGDLS, YYNGEE. Trimming took 3 bases from V and 4 from J; bases not matched to a gene: 4. This CDR3 has 16 residues. CDR3 sequence reads: CASSEGLAGGGETQYF. CDR3 DNA sequence: TGTGCCAGCAGCGAGGGACTAGCGGGAGGAGGAGAGACCCAGTACTTC.